The following is a T cell receptor (beta chain) sequence with its context. Its antigen is not known. This entry is derived from a study of PD-1 blockade in classical Hodgkin lymphoma. Study-wide findings and caveats: Exclusion was applied to patients who started nivolumab under 1 year after ASCT. The study found that TCR diversity rose significantly by C4D1 in CD4+ but not CD8+ cells.

Described time point: cycle 4 day 1 (C4D1), after 6 weeks of nivolumab. Relapses following autologous stem cell transplantation were seen in all patients, with brentuximab vedotin exposure varying. The CDR3 length is 12 residues. V lost 2 bases and J lost 7, with 7 bases in between. Germline V gene lookup returns CDR1 SGHAT and CDR2 FQDESV (reference sequence). Repertoires were generated with immunoSEQ multiplex PCR, while TCRdb's copy carries only in-frame clones and drops some. The sample yields 50,000 to 65,000 clones, approximately 94% seen once. The chain links TRBV11-1 to TRBJ2-3; no clear D gene. The sequence came from a human donor with classical Hodgkin lymphoma. The specimen comprised peripheral blood mononuclear cells (PBMCs), sampled before the fourth cycle of nivolumab. The CDR3 loop reads CASSLSQNTQYF. The CDR3 nucleotides are TGTGCCAGCAGCTTAAGCCAAAATACGCAGTATTTT.